The 26 T cell receptor beta chains listed next were all sequenced from one sample in a study of blood T cell repertoires in COVID-19. Profiled with immunoSEQ multiplex PCR; TCRdb holds only in-frame clones, not every one. Of some 250,000 clones in the sample, around 84% were seen once. Source material: peripheral blood. The receptors were sampled from a man aged 55 to 70 with acute or convalescent COVID-19.

The V gene is TRBV7-2, the J gene TRBJ2-2, with D tentatively TRBD1 (5 bases). V dropped 3 bases and J dropped 4 bases, with 12 bases sitting between them. There are 15 residues in the CDR3. Germline CDR1 reads SGHTA; CDR2 reads FQGNSA. Here the CDR3 reads CASSFRVAGTGELFF. In DNA form, the CDR3 reads TGTGCCAGCAGCTTCAGGGTGGCAGGCACCGGGGAGCTGTTTTTT. Drawing the rest from reference TRBV7-2 and TRBJ2-2, the complete variable domain is GAGVSQSPSNKVTEKGKDVELRCDPISGHTALYWYRQSLGQGLEFLIYFQGNSAPDKSGLPSDRFSAERTGGSVSTLTIQRTQQEDSAVYLCASSFRVAGTGELFFGEGSRLTVL.

DNA for the CDR3: TGCGCCAGCAGCTTGGGTTCTAGTTCACCCCTCCACTTT. Residues: CASSLGSSSPLHF. The chain is built from TRBV5-1 and TRBJ1-6; D unclear. CDR1 and CDR2 from the germline V gene are SGHRS and YFSETQ. The CDR3 is 13 residues long. The V gene lost 0 bases and the J gene lost 9 bases, with 7 bases spanning the gap.

The chain employs TRBV7-2 and TRBJ2-1, with 8 bases that match TRBD2. Per germline, CDR1 SGHTA and CDR2 FQGNSA. This CDR3 region has 17 residues. V shed 3 bases, J shed 10 bases, and the junction held 17 bases outside the gene matches. The CDR3 DNA is TGTGCCAGCAGCTTGGGTCCGGGAGGGGGAGGAGGGAAGGAGCAGTTCTTC. Its protein is CASSLGPGGGGGKEQFF.

The chain recombines TRBV6-2 or TRBV6-3 with TRBJ1-1; possible D gene TRBD1, 5 bases. Germline V gene sequence: CDR1 MNHEY, CDR2 SVGEGT. The CDR3 is made up of 15 amino acids. The V end lost 3 bases, the J end lost 8 bases, and 19 bases lay between the germline ends. The CDR3 DNA reads as TGTGCCAGCAGTTATTCAGGGAGGCATAGGGGAGAAGCTTTCTTT. Protein: CASSYSGRHRGEAFF.

This clone was seen once. The chain uses TRBV11-2 and TRBJ1-6; D unclear. Trimming left V 5 bases short and J 6 bases short, with 8 bases between. Germline V CDR1 and CDR2: SGHAT, FQNNGV. This CDR3 comprises 13 residues. The CDR3 region has the DNA TGTGCCAGCAGCACCTATTCTAATTCACCCCTCCACTTT. Translated, it gives CASSTYSNSPLHF.

The chain links TRBV9 to TRBJ1-1; D unclear. Trimming took 3 bases from V and 6 from J, leaving 12 bases between them. CDR3 length: 13 amino acids. CDR1 is SGDLS and CDR2 is YYNGEE in the germline V gene. The CDR3: CASSGPPRAEAFF. The CDR3 region has the DNA TGTGCCAGCAGCGGTCCCCCGAGGGCTGAAGCTTTCTTT.

The rearrangement uses TRBV18 and TRBJ2-3, with a tentative D call TRBD2 (6 bases). Deletions cut 1 base from V and 1 base from J, with 6 bases between. In germline, CDR1 is KGHSH, CDR2 LQKENI. The CDR3 is 14 amino acids. CDR3 amino acids: CASSPRGGTDTQYF. The CDR3 nucleotides read TGTGCCAGCTCACCACGGGGGGGCACAGATACGCAGTATTTT.

This chain uses TRBV18 with TRBJ2-1; 9 bases are a match to TRBD2. V was pared by 6 bases and J by 7 bases, with 4 bases of the junction left unmatched. This CDR3 has 13 amino acids. CDR1 KGHSH and CDR2 LQKENI come from the germline V gene. This CDR3 reads CASSGAGGNEQFF. The DNA of the CDR3 is TGTGCCAGCTCCGGGGCGGGAGGGAATGAGCAGTTCTTC.

V and J are TRBV19 and TRBJ2-2, with 14 bases identical to TRBD2. CDR1 is LNHDA, CDR2 SQIVND, per germline (reference sequence). The CDR3 runs 19 residues. V shed 2 bases, J shed 0 bases, and the junction held 5 bases outside the gene matches. CDR3 residues: CASSINGLAGGTNTGELFF. The DNA of the CDR3 is TGTGCCAGTAGTATAAACGGACTAGCGGGGGGTACGAACACCGGGGAGCTGTTTTTT.

This sequence joins TRBV5-6 and TRBJ2-5; D perhaps matches TRBD1 (6 bases). There are 17 residues in the CDR3. Germline V gene sequence: CDR1 SGHDT, CDR2 YYEEEE. Trimming took off 1 base at V and 0 bases at J, with 16 bases between the two ends. DNA of the CDR3: TGTGCCAGCAGCTTGTTATTGGGGGACATATACCAAGAGACCCAGTACTTC. This codes for CASSLLLGDIYQETQYF.

This clone was picked up a small number of times. This sequence joins TRBV5-1 and TRBJ2-7, with 8 bases matching TRBD1. Germline-derived CDR1 and CDR2 are SGHRS and YFSETQ. The V and J ends lost 4 bases and 5 bases, in that order; junction bases with no gene match: 8. This CDR3 spans 14 amino acids. This chain's CDR3 is CASSTGQEAHEQYF. The CDR3 region has the DNA TGCGCCAGCAGCACGGGACAGGAGGCCCACGAGCAGTACTTC.

This clone occurred once. The rearrangement uses TRBV9 and TRBJ2-2; the match to TRBD1 covers 12 bases. Germline CDR1 is SGDLS and CDR2 is YYNGEE. This CDR3 comprises 15 residues. V lost 7 bases to trimming and J lost 6 bases; unmatched junction nucleotides: 7. The CDR3 region has the DNA TGTGCCAGCGGGACAGGGGGCGTCGGATCCGGGGAGCTGTTTTTT. Amino acid sequence: CASGTGGVGSGELFF.

The chain couples TRBV5-1 to TRBJ2-3; the D gene is possibly TRBD2 (5 bases). This CDR3 contains 15 residues. Deletions cut 0 bases from V and 2 bases from J, with 10 bases between. The germline V gene encodes CDR1 SGHRS and CDR2 YFSETQ. The CDR3 here is CASSLGTWNTDTQYF. CDR3 bases: TGCGCCAGCAGCTTGGGGACTTGGAACACAGATACGCAGTATTTT.

This CDR3 reads CASSLGGLNYGYTF. The CDR3 DNA reads TGTGCCAGCAGTTTAGGGGGACTTAACTATGGCTACACCTTC. The chain employs TRBV27 and TRBJ1-2; D is possibly TRBD1 (5 bases). V gave up 2 bases and J gave up 1 base, with 8 bases separating them. Germline CDR1 reads MNHEY; CDR2 reads SMNVEV (reference sequence). The CDR3 consists of 14 residues.

The chain employs TRBV19 and TRBJ2-3; D gene ambiguous. Trimming shortened V by 4 bases and J by 4 bases, and 9 bases separated the two germline ends. The CDR3 contains 13 residues. Germline V gives CDR1 LNHDA, CDR2 SQIVND (reference sequence). CDR3 sequence reads: CASSSESADTQYF. CDR3 nucleotide sequence: TGTGCCAGTAGTAGCGAGTCGGCAGATACGCAGTATTTT.

Here the CDR3 reads CASSAGGEYYGYTF. CDR3 sequence (DNA): TGTGCCAGCAGTGCGGGGGGCGAATACTATGGCTACACCTTC. The chain couples TRBV6-4 to TRBJ1-2; maybe TRBD1 (6 bases). The CDR3 spans 14 residues. Trimming took off 4 bases at V and 3 bases at J, with 12 bases between the two ends. Germline CDR1 reads MRHNA; CDR2 reads SNTAGT.

Only one count was recorded for this clone. This chain uses TRBV5-1 with TRBJ1-2; D is undetermined. The CDR3 sequence is 13 residues long. Trimming took off 2 bases at V and 2 bases at J, with 7 bases between the two ends. Germline V gives CDR1 SGHRS, CDR2 YFSETQ. The chain's CDR3 is CASSFFGNYGYTF. The CDR3 nucleotides read TGCGCCAGCAGCTTCTTCGGGAACTATGGCTACACCTTC. Full variable domain (missing parts from reference TRBV5-1 and TRBJ1-2): KAGVTQTPRYLIKTRGQQVTLSCSPISGHRSVSWYQQTPGQGLQFLFEYFSETQRNKGNFPGRFSGRQFSNSRSEMNVSTLELGDSALYLCASSFFGNYGYTFGSGTRLTVV.

This sequence joins TRBV7-8 and TRBJ1-2; D is unclear. The V end lost 6 bases, the J end lost 0 bases, and 17 bases lay between the germline ends. The CDR3 sequence is 16 residues long. The germline V gene encodes CDR1 SGHVS and CDR2 FQNEAQ. For the CDR3, the DNA is TGTGCCAGCAGTCCCAGGTCCCGGATCGCTAACTATGGCTACACCTTC. Translation gives CASSPRSRIANYGYTF.

This chain joins TRBV30 and TRBJ1-4; the D gene is possibly TRBD1 (6 bases). V dropped 2 bases and J dropped 8 bases, with 12 bases sitting between them. Germline V gene lookup returns CDR1 GTSNPN and CDR2 SVGIG (reference sequence). The CDR3 is 13 residues long. The CDR3 sequence is CAWSQGIGEKLFF. As DNA, the CDR3 is TGTGCCTGGAGTCAGGGGATTGGGGAAAAACTGTTTTTT.

The chain carries TRBV18 and TRBJ2-3; D may be TRBD2 (5 bases). The ends were cut back, 3 bases at V and 5 bases at J, with 12 bases in the middle. The CDR3 totals 14 residues. CDR1 and CDR2 (germline): KGHSH, LQKENI. Here the CDR3 reads CASSPAGSRDTQYF. Written as DNA, the CDR3 is TGTGCCAGCTCACCGGCGGGTAGTCGAGATACGCAGTATTTT.

The chain has TRBV19 and TRBJ2-3, with a possible D match to TRBD2 (6 bases). Between the trimmed V and J ends, which lost 2 bases and 3 bases, there was a span of 15 bases. The CDR3 contains 16 residues. Germline-derived CDR1 and CDR2 are LNHDA and SQIVND (reference sequence). The CDR3 loop reads CASSISRGRRTDTQYF. The CDR3 nucleotides are TGTGCCAGTAGTATATCTCGGGGGAGGCGAACAGATACGCAGTATTTT.

This rearrangement joins TRBV6-1 to TRBJ2-1; 8 bases are a match to TRBD1. Germline CDR1 and CDR2: MNHNS and SASEGT. CDR3 size: 16 residues. Trimming cost V 6 bases and J 6 bases; bases outside gene matches: 13. Here the CDR3 reads CASREPPSTGGNEQFF. The CDR3 DNA follows: TGTGCCAGCAGAGAACCCCCGTCCACAGGGGGCAATGAGCAGTTCTTC.

The rearrangement joins TRBV7-3 to TRBJ1-2; TRBD1 matches 9 bases. The V gene end was trimmed by 5 bases and the J gene end by 7 bases; junction bases not matched to a gene: 5. This CDR3 has 13 residues. Germline assignment: CDR1 SGHTA and CDR2 FQGTGA. CDR3 in amino acids: CASSATGGGGYTF. CDR3 bases: TGTGCCAGCAGCGCCACAGGGGGCGGTGGCTACACCTTC.

V gene TRBV4-1 combines with J gene TRBJ2-1, with 7 positions matching TRBD2. Trimming cost V 2 bases and J 3 bases; bases outside gene matches: 10. Per the germline V gene, CDR1 is MGHRA and CDR2 is YSYEKL. There are 17 residues in the CDR3. The CDR3: CASSQPGGRLLYNEQFF. CDR3 sequence (DNA): TGCGCCAGCAGCCAACCGGGGGGTCGGCTACTCTACAATGAGCAGTTCTTC.

The rearrangement joins TRBV19 to TRBJ2-1; 11 bases are a match to TRBD2. The CDR3 extends over 17 amino acids. Germline V gene sequence: CDR1 LNHDA, CDR2 SQIVND (reference sequence). The V gene end was trimmed by 3 bases and the J gene end by 4 bases; junction bases not matched to a gene: 8. CDR3 residues: CASSMLTSGSRYNEQFF. In DNA, the CDR3 is TGTGCCAGTAGTATGTTAACTAGCGGGAGTAGATACAATGAGCAGTTCTTC.

This clone has only one observation. J is TRBJ2-1 and V is TRBV2; 10 nucleotides align to TRBD1. CDR3 length: 13 amino acids. CDR1 SNHLY and CDR2 FYNNEI come from the germline V gene. V shed 6 bases, J shed 9 bases, and the junction held 5 bases outside the gene matches. CDR3 in amino acids: CASRMTGGGEQFF. DNA of the CDR3: TGTGCCAGCAGGATGACAGGGGGCGGTGAGCAGTTCTTC.